Listed below are T cell receptor beta chains from one sample, sequenced in a study of monozygotic twins with inflammatory bowel disease. TCRdb re-analyzed the 5' RACE reads; it lists each CDR3 protein once, without DNA. This table lists 300,000 to 450,000 distinct CDR3 sequences. The sample comprised blood. The receptors were gathered from a human donor with ulcerative colitis or Crohn's disease, or a healthy co-twin of an affected twin (not recorded which). Both conserved end residues are part of each CDR3.

TRBV7-9,TRBJ1-4,14,CASSSTRGYEKLFF
TRBV3-1,TRBJ2-1,15,CASSQEHSRYNEQFF
TRBV12-3/TRBV12-4,TRBJ1-1,15,CASSARTGGDTEAFF
TRBV2,TRBJ1-1,13,CASSVFDRREAFF
TRBV5-8,TRBJ2-1,14,CASSSRSSWNEQFF
TRBV6-5,TRBJ2-7,18,CASSPTGISDLYSYEQYF
TRBV20-1,TRBJ2-1,15,CSAERQGESYNEQFF
TRBV12-3/TRBV12-4,TRBJ2-1,14,CASSLGPRLAEQFF
TRBV27,TRBJ2-2,16,CASSLVLDYSPGELFF
TRBV19,TRBJ2-3,14,CASTQGARRDTQYF
TRBV20-1,TRBJ2-5,13,CSARVTRVETQYF
TRBV12-3/TRBV12-4,TRBJ2-3,19,CASSLGPAGGYSSTDTQYF
TRBV7-9,TRBJ2-2,15,CASRPGPKNTGELFF
TRBV19,TRBJ1-5,14,CASSIGGSNQPQHF
TRBV7-2,TRBJ1-2,15,CASSLATRGNYGYTF
TRBV7-3,TRBJ1-6,16,CASSLNPQGSGSPLHF
TRBV18,TRBJ2-2,15,CASSPPEGSTGELFF
TRBV10-3,TRBJ1-6,16,CAISEWTGTYNSPLHF
TRBV30,TRBJ2-7,13,CAWNLGTIYEQYF
TRBV20-1,TRBJ2-5,16,CSARLPPGRAQETQYF
TRBV11-2,TRBJ1-5,19,CASSMRTGGLRTSNQPQHF
TRBV12-3/TRBV12-4,TRBJ2-5,15,CASSHRGRNQETQYF
TRBV29-1,TRBJ2-3,16,CSVEYRDRGLPDTQYF
TRBV9,TRBJ2-1,15,CASSLGGARSNEQFF
TRBV6-1,TRBJ1-2,18,CASSDQARRGEGHYGYTF
TRBV19,TRBJ1-2,14,CASSIRSGNYGYTF
TRBV5-5,TRBJ1-5,18,CASSLTGGPGFSNQPQHF
TRBV5-5,TRBJ2-1,15,CASSFLAGANNEQFF
TRBV2,TRBJ2-4,11,CARRVKNIQYF
TRBV15,TRBJ2-6,17,CATRDGRGLSGANVLTF
TRBV12-3/TRBV12-4,TRBJ2-5,12,CASRIPPETQYF
TRBV7-2,TRBJ1-2,15,CASSLSTARVYGYTF
TRBV9,TRBJ2-7,16,CASSAHFGQASYEQYF
TRBV6-1,TRBJ2-5,14,CASSEGVGSETQYF
TRBV6-6,TRBJ2-7,14,CASSYNSSPYEQYF
TRBV20-1,TRBJ2-7,12,CSEIAGLHEQYF
TRBV7-7,TRBJ2-7,14,CASSLGEGQYEQYF
TRBV15,TRBJ2-7,16,CATSRDPGQGGYEQYF
TRBV24-1,TRBJ2-1,15,CATSLTGGPSNEQFF
TRBV5-1,TRBJ1-1,15,CASSLPGGLNTEAFF
TRBV2,TRBJ2-5,14,CASSDSGGGETQYF
TRBV3-1,TRBJ1-3,15,CASSLGQASGNTIYF
TRBV7-9,TRBJ1-2,14,CASSSLQGANGYTF
TRBV6-5,TRBJ2-2,14,CASSYSAGRGELFF
TRBV5-1,TRBJ1-2,14,CASSSGTGGYGYTF
TRBV20-1,TRBJ2-3,14,CSAGTSGGSDTQYF
TRBV10-3,TRBJ2-7,15,CAISPQGPSSYEQYF
TRBV20-1,TRBJ1-5,14,CSARVGFSNQPQHF
TRBV6-2/TRBV6-3,TRBJ1-5,13,CASTPLGFQPQHF
TRBV19,TRBJ2-2,15,CASLGQGADTGELFF
TRBV12-5,TRBJ1-1,14,CASGLREQNTEAFF
TRBV7-2,TRBJ1-6,14,CASSSDRGSSPLHF
TRBV3-1,TRBJ1-5,13,CASSQGTVGPQHF
TRBV19,TRBJ2-3,12,CASSILEDTQYF
TRBV6-5,TRBJ1-3,11,CASQFGNTIYF
TRBV5-6,TRBJ2-6,16,CASSTQAGFGANVLTF
TRBV30,TRBJ1-1,12,CACTEGNIEAFF
TRBV20-1,TRBJ2-1,13,CSARRGERNEQFF
TRBV29-1,TRBJ1-1,14,CSVVFREMNTEAFF
TRBV5-6,TRBJ2-1,16,CASSQALAASYNEQFF